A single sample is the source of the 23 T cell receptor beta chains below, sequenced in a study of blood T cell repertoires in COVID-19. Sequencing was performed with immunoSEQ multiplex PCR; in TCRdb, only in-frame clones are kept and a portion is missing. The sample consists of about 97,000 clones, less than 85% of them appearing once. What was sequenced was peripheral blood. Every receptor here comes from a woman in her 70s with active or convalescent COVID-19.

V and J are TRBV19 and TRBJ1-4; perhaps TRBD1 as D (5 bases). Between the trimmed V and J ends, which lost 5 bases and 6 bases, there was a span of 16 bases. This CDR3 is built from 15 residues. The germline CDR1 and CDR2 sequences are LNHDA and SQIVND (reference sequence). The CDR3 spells CASSQDSRGDEKLFF. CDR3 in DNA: TGTGCCAGTAGTCAGGACTCCCGGGGGGATGAAAAACTGTTTTTT. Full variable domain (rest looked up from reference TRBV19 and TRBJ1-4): DGGITQSPKYLFRKEGQNVTLSCEQNLNHDAMYWYRQDPGQGLRLIYYSQIVNDFQKGDIAEGYSVSREKKESFPLTVTSAQKNPTAFYLCASSQDSRGDEKLFFGSGTQLSVL.

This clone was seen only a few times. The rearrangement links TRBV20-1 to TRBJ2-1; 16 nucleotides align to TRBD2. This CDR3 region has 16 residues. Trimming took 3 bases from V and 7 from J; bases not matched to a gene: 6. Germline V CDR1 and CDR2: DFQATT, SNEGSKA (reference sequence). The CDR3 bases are TGCAGTGCTAGTCCGGGACTAGCGGGAGGGAGGAATGAGCAGTTCTTC. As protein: CSASPGLAGGRNEQFF.

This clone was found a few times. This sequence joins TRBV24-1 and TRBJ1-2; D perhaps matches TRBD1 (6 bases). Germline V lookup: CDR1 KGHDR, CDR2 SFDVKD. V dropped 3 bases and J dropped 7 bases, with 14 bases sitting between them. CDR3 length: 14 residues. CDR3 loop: CATSDMGRGGGYTF. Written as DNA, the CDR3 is TGTGCCACCAGTGATATGGGCAGGGGCGGTGGCTACACCTTC.

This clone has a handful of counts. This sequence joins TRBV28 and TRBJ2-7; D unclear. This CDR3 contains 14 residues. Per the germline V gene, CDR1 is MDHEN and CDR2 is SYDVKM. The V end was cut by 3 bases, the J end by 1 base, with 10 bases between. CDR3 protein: CASSLAGFSYEQYF. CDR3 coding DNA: TGTGCCAGCAGTTTGGCAGGCTTTTCCTACGAGCAGTACTTC.

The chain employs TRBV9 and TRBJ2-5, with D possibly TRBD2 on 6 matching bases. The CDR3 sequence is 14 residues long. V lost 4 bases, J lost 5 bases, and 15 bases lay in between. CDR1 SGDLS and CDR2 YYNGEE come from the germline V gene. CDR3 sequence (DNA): TGTGCCAGCAGCTACTCGGGAGAAATCGAGACCCAGTACTTC. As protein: CASSYSGEIETQYF.

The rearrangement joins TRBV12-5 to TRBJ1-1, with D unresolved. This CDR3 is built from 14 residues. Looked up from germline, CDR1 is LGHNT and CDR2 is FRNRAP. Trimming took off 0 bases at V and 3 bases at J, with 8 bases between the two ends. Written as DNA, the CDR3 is TGTGCTAGTGGTTTGGTAGGAGGTGACACTGAAGCTTTCTTT. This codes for CASGLVGGDTEAFF.

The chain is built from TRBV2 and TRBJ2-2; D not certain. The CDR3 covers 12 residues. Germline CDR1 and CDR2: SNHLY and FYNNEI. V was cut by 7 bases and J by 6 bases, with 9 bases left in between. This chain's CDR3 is CASTPGPGELFF. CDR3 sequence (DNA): TGTGCCAGCACCCCTGGGCCCGGGGAGCTGTTTTTT.

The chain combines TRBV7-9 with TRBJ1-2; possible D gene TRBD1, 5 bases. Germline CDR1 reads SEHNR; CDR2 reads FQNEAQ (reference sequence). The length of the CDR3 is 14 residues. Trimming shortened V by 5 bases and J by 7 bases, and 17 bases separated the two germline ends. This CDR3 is CASSPPTGDSGYTF. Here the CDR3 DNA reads TGTGCCAGCAGCCCCCCGACGGGGGACTCTGGCTACACCTTC. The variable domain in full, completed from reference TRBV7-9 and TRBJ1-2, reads DTGVSQNPRHKITKRGQNVTFRCDPISEHNRLYWYRQTLGQGPEFLTYFQNEAQLEKSRLLSDRFSAERPKGSFSTLEIQRTEQGDSAMYLCASSPPTGDSGYTFGSGTRLTVV.

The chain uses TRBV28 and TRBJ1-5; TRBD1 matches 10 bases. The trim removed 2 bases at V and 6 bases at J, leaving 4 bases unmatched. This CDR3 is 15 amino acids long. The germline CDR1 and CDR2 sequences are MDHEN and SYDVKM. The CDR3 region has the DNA TGTGCCAGCAGTTTAGGGGGACAGGGGCGTCAGCCCCAGCATTTT. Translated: CASSLGGQGRQPQHF.

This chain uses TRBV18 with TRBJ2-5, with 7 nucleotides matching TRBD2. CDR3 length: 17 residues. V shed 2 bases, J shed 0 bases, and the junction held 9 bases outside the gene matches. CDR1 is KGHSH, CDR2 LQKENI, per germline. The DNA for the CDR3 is TGTGCCAGCTCACCAAATAACTGGGCGGGAGACCAAGAGACCCAGTACTTC. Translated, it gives CASSPNNWAGDQETQYF.

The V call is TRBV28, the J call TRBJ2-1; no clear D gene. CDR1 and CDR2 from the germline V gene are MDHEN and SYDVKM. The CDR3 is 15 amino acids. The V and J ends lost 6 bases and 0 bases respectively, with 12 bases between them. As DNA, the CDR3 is TGTGCCAGCAGCGAGAGCCCCGGCTCCTACAATGAGCAGTTCTTC. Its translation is CASSESPGSYNEQFF.

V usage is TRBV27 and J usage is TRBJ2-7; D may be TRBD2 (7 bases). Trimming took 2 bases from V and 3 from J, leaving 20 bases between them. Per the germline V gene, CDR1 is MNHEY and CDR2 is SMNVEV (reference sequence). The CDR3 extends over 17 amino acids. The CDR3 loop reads CASSLRRRGGVYYEQYF. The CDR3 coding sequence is TGTGCCAGCAGTTTACGAAGGAGGGGGGGGGTTTACTACGAGCAGTACTTC.

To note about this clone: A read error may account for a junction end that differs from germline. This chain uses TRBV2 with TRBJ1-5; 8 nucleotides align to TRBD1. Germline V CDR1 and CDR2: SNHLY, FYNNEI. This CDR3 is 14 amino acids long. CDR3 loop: CASNEGQGRQPQHF. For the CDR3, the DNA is TGTGCCAGCAATGAAGGACAGGGACGACAGCCCCAGCATTTT.

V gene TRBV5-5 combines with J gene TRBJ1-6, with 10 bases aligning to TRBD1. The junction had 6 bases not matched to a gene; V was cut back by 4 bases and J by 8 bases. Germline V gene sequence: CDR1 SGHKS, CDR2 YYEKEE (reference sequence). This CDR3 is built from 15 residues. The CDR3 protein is CASSKRDRGDSPLHF. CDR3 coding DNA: TGTGCCAGCAGCAAACGGGACAGGGGTGATTCACCCCTCCACTTT.

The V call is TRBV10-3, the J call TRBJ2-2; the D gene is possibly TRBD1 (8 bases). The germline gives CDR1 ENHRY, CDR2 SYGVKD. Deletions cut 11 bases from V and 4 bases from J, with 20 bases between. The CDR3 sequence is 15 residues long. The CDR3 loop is CASRGGTGGTGELFF. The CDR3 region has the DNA TGTGCCTCCCGCGGGGGCACAGGGGGCACCGGGGAGCTGTTTTTT.

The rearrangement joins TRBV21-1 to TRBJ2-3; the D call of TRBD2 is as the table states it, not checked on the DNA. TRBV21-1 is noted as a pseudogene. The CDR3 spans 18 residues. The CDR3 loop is CASSSVPPVRLSTDTQYF. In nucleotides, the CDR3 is TGTGCCAGCAGTAGCGTCCCCCCCGTCAGGCTAAGCACAGATACGCAGTATTTT.

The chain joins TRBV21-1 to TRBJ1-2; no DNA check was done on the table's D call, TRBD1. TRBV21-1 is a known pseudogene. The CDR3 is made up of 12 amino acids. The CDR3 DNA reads TGTGCCAGCAGCAAAGGGGGCGAGGGCTACACCTTC. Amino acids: CASSKGGEGYTF.

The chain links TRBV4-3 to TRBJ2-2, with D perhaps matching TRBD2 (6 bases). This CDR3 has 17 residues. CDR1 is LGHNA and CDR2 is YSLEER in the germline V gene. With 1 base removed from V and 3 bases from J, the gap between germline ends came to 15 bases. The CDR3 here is CASSQAGSPQYTGELFF. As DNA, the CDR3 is TGCGCCAGCAGCCAAGCCGGGAGCCCCCAGTACACCGGGGAGCTGTTTTTT.

CDR3 region: CASSPSTSGQETQYF. CDR3 DNA sequence: TGTGCCAGCAGCCCTTCCACTAGCGGTCAAGAGACCCAGTACTTC. This rearrangement joins TRBV11-3 to TRBJ2-5; 8 bases fit TRBD2. Germline trimming cut 5 bases from V and 2 bases from J; bases unmatched to any gene: 7. CDR3 size: 15 residues. In germline, CDR1 is SGHNT, CDR2 YENEEA.

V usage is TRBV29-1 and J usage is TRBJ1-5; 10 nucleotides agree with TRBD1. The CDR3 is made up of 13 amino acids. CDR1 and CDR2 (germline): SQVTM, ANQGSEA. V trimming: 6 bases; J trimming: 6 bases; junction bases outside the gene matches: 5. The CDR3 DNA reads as TGCAGCGTAGGGGGACAGGGGAGTCAGCCCCAGCATTTT. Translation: CSVGGQGSQPQHF.

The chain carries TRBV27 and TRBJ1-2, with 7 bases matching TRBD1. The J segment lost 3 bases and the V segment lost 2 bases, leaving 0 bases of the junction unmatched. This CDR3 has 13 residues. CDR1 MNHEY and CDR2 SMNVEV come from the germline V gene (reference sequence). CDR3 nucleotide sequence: TGTGCCAGCAGTTTAGACAGGGACTATGGCTACACCTTC. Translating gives CASSLDRDYGYTF.

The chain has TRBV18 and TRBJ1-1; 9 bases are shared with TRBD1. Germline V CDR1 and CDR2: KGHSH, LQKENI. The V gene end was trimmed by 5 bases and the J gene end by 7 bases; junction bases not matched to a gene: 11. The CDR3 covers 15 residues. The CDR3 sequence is CASSFTSTGGGEAFF. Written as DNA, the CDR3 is TGTGCCAGCTCATTTACATCCACAGGGGGCGGTGAAGCTTTCTTT.

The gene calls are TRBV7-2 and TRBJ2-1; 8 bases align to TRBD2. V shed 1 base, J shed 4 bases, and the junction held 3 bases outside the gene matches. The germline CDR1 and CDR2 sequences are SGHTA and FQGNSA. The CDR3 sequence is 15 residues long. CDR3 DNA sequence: TGTGCCAGCAGCTTAGTACAGCGGGGGTACAATGAGCAGTTCTTC. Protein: CASSLVQRGYNEQFF. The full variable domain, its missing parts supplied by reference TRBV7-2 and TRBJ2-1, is GAGVSQSPSNKVTEKGKDVELRCDPISGHTALYWYRQSLGQGLEFLIYFQGNSAPDKSGLPSDRFSAERTGGSVSTLTIQRTQQEDSAVYLCASSLVQRGYNEQFFGPGTRLTVL.